These 29 T cell receptor beta chains share one sample of origin, sequenced in a study of T cells in Graves' hyperthyroidism and ophthalmopathy. RNA transcripts gave rise to amplified TCR beta CDR3 regions. Using the HTBI primer set, a first-round RT-PCR was run on the TCR CDR3. TCRdb ran MiXCR on the multiplex PCR reads and lists one entry per CDR3 protein. The sample carries hundreds of thousands of distinct CDR3 sequences, more than 45% recorded once. Material for sequencing was peripheral blood or thyroid tissue (not recorded which). The receptors stem from a woman aged 18-35 years with Graves' hyperthyroidism.

This chain joins TRBV20-1 and TRBJ1-4; D is unclear. The CDR3 runs 14 residues. CDR1 is DFQATT, CDR2 SNEGSKA, per germline (reference sequence). The V end lost 0 bases, the J end lost 3 bases, and 8 bases lay between the germline ends. The CDR3 sequence: CSARDLISNEKLFF. In nucleotides, the CDR3 is TGCAGTGCTAGAGATCTAATCTCTAATGAAAAACTGTTTTTT.

The table lists this clonotype with a count of one. The CDR3 DNA reads as TGTGCCAGCAGCCCTTTAAGGGCAGGGAAGAACACTGAAGCTTTCTTT. Translation: CASSPLRAGKNTEAFF. The rearrangement links TRBV7-3 to TRBJ1-1, with D perhaps matching TRBD1 (5 bases). The germline V and J ends were trimmed by 5 bases and 1 base, with 17 bases remaining between them. CDR1 and CDR2 from the germline V gene are SGHTA and FQGTGA. CDR3 length equals 16 residues. Together with reference TRBV7-3 and TRBJ1-1, the CDR3 gives the full variable domain: GAGVSQTPSNKVTEKGKYVELRCDPISGHTALYWYRQSLGQGPEFLIYFQGTGAADDSGLPNDRFFAVRPEGSVSTLKIQRTERGDSAVYLCASSPLRAGKNTEAFFGQGTRLTVV.

The gene calls are TRBV29-1 and TRBJ1-4; tentatively, D is TRBD1 (5 bases). Trimming shortened V by 4 bases and J by 7 bases, and 16 bases separated the two germline ends. There are 14 residues in the CDR3. Germline loops: CDR1 SQVTM, CDR2 ANQGSEA. The CDR3 sequence is CSVVSGMGGEKLFF. CDR3 in DNA: TGCAGCGTTGTTTCCGGGATGGGGGGTGAAAAACTGTTTTTT.

This sequence joins TRBV7-2 and TRBJ2-7; weak D call: TRBD2 (7 bases). Per germline, CDR1 SGHTA and CDR2 FQGNSA. Trimming took off 4 bases at V and 0 bases at J, with 10 bases between the two ends. The CDR3 loop spans 14 amino acids. CDR3 region: CASSSRGASYEQYF. Here the CDR3 DNA reads TGTGCCAGCAGCTCACGGGGGGCCTCCTACGAGCAGTACTTC.

This clonotype was seen only a few times. This chain's CDR3 is CASTRYSGSYEQYF. CDR3 coding DNA: TGTGCCAGCACCCGTTATAGCGGCTCCTACGAGCAGTACTTC. This chain uses TRBV10-3 with TRBJ2-7, with D possibly TRBD2 on 6 matching bases. Trimming stripped 10 bases from V and 0 bases from J, with 16 bases between. CDR1 ENHRY and CDR2 SYGVKD come from the germline V gene. The CDR3 sequence is 14 residues long.

V gene TRBV9 combines with J gene TRBJ2-5; no clear D gene. Trimming pared 4 bases from V and 5 bases from J, leaving 21 bases between. The germline gives CDR1 SGDLS, CDR2 YYNGEE. The CDR3 spans 16 residues. The CDR3: CASSSYLVGVGETQYF. The DNA for the CDR3 is TGTGCCAGCAGCTCCTACTTAGTCGGTGTCGGGGAGACCCAGTACTTC.

This clonotype has just a few counts. The chain carries TRBV7-9 and TRBJ1-2; TRBD1 aligns across 10 bases. Unmatched junction bases numbered 8, after V lost 4 bases and J lost 0 bases. Germline assignment: CDR1 SEHNR and CDR2 FQNEAQ (reference sequence). The CDR3 has 17 residues. DNA of the CDR3: TGTGCCAGCAGCTACAGACAGGGGGCAAATCCTAACTATGGCTACACCTTC. This codes for CASSYRQGANPNYGYTF.

The genes are TRBV7-8 and TRBJ2-2; a possible D gene is TRBD2 (7 bases). The CDR3 sequence is 17 residues long. Trimming took off 1 base at V and 0 bases at J, with 12 bases between the two ends. Germline CDR1 reads SGHVS; CDR2 reads FQNEAQ. CDR3: CASSLDTGGANTGELFF. The CDR3 DNA reads TGTGCCAGCAGCTTAGACACGGGGGGCGCGAACACCGGGGAGCTGTTTTTT.

This chain connects TRBV19 to TRBJ2-2; D gene ambiguous. Germline CDR1 is LNHDA and CDR2 is SQIVND (reference sequence). V lost 7 bases and J lost 5, with 11 bases in between. The CDR3 is 13 residues long. The CDR3 reads CASTPYTTGELFF. CDR3 coding DNA: TGTGCCAGTACACCCTATACTACCGGGGAGCTGTTTTTT.

The genes are TRBV9 and TRBJ1-2; D gene uncertain. Trimming removed 4 bases at V and 4 bases at J, with 11 bases between. The CDR3 consists of 13 residues. Germline-derived CDR1 and CDR2 are SGDLS and YYNGEE. The CDR3 spells CASSFPDGYGYTF. The CDR3 nucleotides are TGTGCCAGCAGCTTCCCGGACGGCTATGGCTACACCTTC.

The V and J genes are TRBV25-1 and TRBJ1-5; TRBD1 agrees at 7 bases. V shed 8 bases and J 6 bases; nucleotides not matched to a gene: 13. The CDR3 is 15 residues long. Germline CDR1 is MGHDK and CDR2 is SYGVNS. In DNA form, the CDR3 reads TGTGCCAGCCAGGGGGGAAGAAATGAGGGTCAGCCCCAGCATTTT. This sequence encodes CASQGGRNEGQPQHF.

On this clonotype: One junction end disagrees with the germline gene, perhaps due to a read error. This chain links TRBV5-1 with TRBJ1-2; D ambiguous. The CDR3 is made up of 14 amino acids. Germline CDR1 and CDR2: SGHRS and YFSETQ. The CDR3 loop is CASSPGTVRQSKAF. DNA of the CDR3: TGCGCCAGCAGCCCCGGAACCGTAAGACAAAGCAAAGCCTTC. Full variable domain (remainder filled in from reference TRBV5-1 and TRBJ1-2): KAGVTQTPRYLIKTRGQQVTLSCSPISGHRSVSWYQQTPGQGLQFLFEYFSETQRNKGNFPGRFSGRQFSNSRSEMNVSTLELGDSALYLCASSPGTVRQSKAFGSGTRLTVV.

This clonotype has only one observation. The genes are TRBV20-1 and TRBJ2-5; TRBD2 agrees at 7 bases. CDR3 size: 12 residues. Germline V gene sequence: CDR1 DFQATT, CDR2 SNEGSKA (reference sequence). The DNA for the CDR3 is TGCAGCGCGCCGGGGGGACAAGAGACCCAGTACTTC. Translation: CSAPGGQETQYF.

Points on this clonotype: A junction boundary mismatches the germline segment, possibly from a read error. DNA for the CDR3: TGTGCCTGGAAAGGCCAGGGGAACTATGGCTACACCTTC. This encodes CAWKGQGNYGYTF. The chain couples TRBV29-1 to TRBJ1-2, with D perhaps matching TRBD1 (6 bases). There are 13 residues in the CDR3. Germline CDR1 is SQVTM and CDR2 is ANQGSEA. Drawing the rest from reference TRBV29-1 and TRBJ1-2, the complete variable domain is SAVISQKPSRDICQRGTSLTIQCQVDSQVTMMFWYRQQPGQSLTLIATANQGSEATYESGFVIDKFPISRPNLTFSTLTVSNMSPEDSSIYLCAWKGQGNYGYTFGSGTRLTVV.

The CDR3 spells CASSPGTAHEQYF. In nucleotides, the CDR3 is TGTGCCAGCAGCCCCGGGACAGCCCACGAGCAGTACTTC. This chain connects TRBV9 to TRBJ2-7; 7 bases line up with TRBD1. Germline CDR1 and CDR2: SGDLS and YYNGEE. This CDR3 is 13 amino acids long. With V trimmed by 4 bases and J by 5 bases, 6 bases remained unmatched.

This clonotype was counted a few times. This rearrangement joins TRBV20-1 to TRBJ1-2, with a weak D call TRBD1 (5 bases). With 0 bases removed from V and 5 bases from J, the gap between germline ends came to 13 bases. Germline CDR1 reads DFQATT; CDR2 reads SNEGSKA (reference sequence). The CDR3 contains 14 residues. CDR3 sequence reads: CSARDEQGEYGYTF. The CDR3 nucleotides are TGCAGTGCTAGAGATGAGCAGGGCGAATATGGCTACACCTTC.

The genes are TRBV15 and TRBJ2-3; 10 bases align to TRBD2. V lost 3 bases and J lost 1; bases outside the gene matches: 7. In germline, CDR1 is LNHNV, CDR2 YYDKDF (reference sequence). This CDR3 region has 17 residues. In DNA form, the CDR3 reads TGTGCCACCAGCAGTACAAACAGCGGGAGGGGCACAGATACGCAGTATTTT. Translated, it gives CATSSTNSGRGTDTQYF.

In the case of this clonotype: A much larger clone differs by one base, so this may be a read error. The chain recombines TRBV10-1 with TRBJ1-4; maybe TRBD1 (6 bases). The CDR3 length is 14 residues. CDR1 and CDR2 from the germline V gene are WNHNN and SYGVQD (reference sequence). CDR3 region: CACSEGGQPEKLFF. The CDR3 DNA is TGCGCCTGCAGTGAAGGGGGGCAGCCTGAAAAACTGTTTTTT.

The chain couples TRBV7-2 to TRBJ2-7, with no clear D. The length of the CDR3 is 14 residues. V was shortened by 1 base and J by 2 bases, with 9 bases between the two germline ends. CDR1 is SGHTA, CDR2 FQGNSA, per germline. CDR3 nucleotides: TGTGCCAGCAGCTTAGGAAGTCTTACCTACGAGCAGTACTTC. This gives the protein CASSLGSLTYEQYF.

This chain connects TRBV20-1 to TRBJ1-4; no reliable D call. The CDR3 length is 12 residues. CDR1 and CDR2 (germline): DFQATT, SNEGSKA (reference sequence). V was pared by 3 bases and J by 6 bases, with 8 bases between. The CDR3 coding sequence is TGCAGTGCTAGTAATAGCCATGAAAAACTGTTTTTT. Its protein product is CSASNSHEKLFF.

The table lists this clonotype with many counts. The V gene is TRBV29-1, the J gene TRBJ2-7; 10 bases map to TRBD1. With 5 bases clipped from V and 0 bases from J, the junction kept 7 bases outside the gene matches. Germline V gene lookup returns CDR1 SQVTM and CDR2 ANQGSEA. This CDR3 spans 15 amino acids. CDR3 residues: CSVQLTGGISYEQYF. DNA of the CDR3: TGCAGCGTTCAATTGACAGGGGGCATCTCCTACGAGCAGTACTTC.

This clonotype appeared once. The chain recombines TRBV2 with TRBJ2-2; no definite D call. Germline CDR1 is SNHLY and CDR2 is FYNNEI. The CDR3 is made up of 14 amino acids. With 6 bases removed from V and 8 bases from J, the gap between germline ends came to 16 bases. The chain's CDR3 is CASSQGTRSGELFF. The CDR3, as DNA: TGTGCCAGCAGCCAAGGTACCCGGTCAGGGGAGCTGTTTTTT.

Regarding this clonotype: At one end the junction does not follow the germline gene, possibly because of a read error. The V and J genes are TRBV10-3 and TRBJ1-4; D gene ambiguous. Germline-derived CDR1 and CDR2 are ENHRY and SYGVKD. The CDR3 covers 13 residues. In DNA, the CDR3 is TGCGCCATCAGTGAGAAGGGAAACGAAAAACTGTTTTTT. Its translation is CAISEKGNEKLFF.

This clonotype was detected once. A read error may account for a junction end that differs from germline. The chain links TRBV2 to TRBJ2-5; TRBD2 matches 11 bases. This CDR3 is 17 amino acids long. CDR1 is SNHLY and CDR2 is FYNNEI in the germline V gene. CDR3 bases: TGTGCCACCAGTGATTTCTCCGGGACTAGCGGACAAGAGACCCAGTACTTC. Protein: CATSDFSGTSGQETQYF.

This clonotype was seen at least ten times. CDR3: CASRPLAGVGYTF. The CDR3 DNA follows: TGTGCCAGCAGACCACTAGCAGGGGTCGGCTACACCTTC. V is TRBV2 and J is TRBJ1-2, with a possible D match to TRBD1 (6 bases). Germline CDR1 reads SNHLY; CDR2 reads FYNNEI. Trimming shortened V by 6 bases and J by 8 bases, and 16 bases separated the two germline ends. CDR3 length: 13 amino acids.

The gene calls are TRBV4-1 and TRBJ1-6; 7 nucleotides agree with TRBD1. Germline values: CDR1 MGHRA, CDR2 YSYEKL. Trimming at V came to 3 bases and at J to 7 bases, leaving 6 bases not matched to a gene. The length of the CDR3 is 15 residues. In DNA form, the CDR3 reads TGCGCCAGCAGCCAGTCGACAGGGAGCAATTCACCCCTCCACTTT. Translated: CASSQSTGSNSPLHF.

In this sample, this clonotype turned up many times. J is TRBJ2-7 and V is TRBV2; TRBD1 matches at 9 bases. Trimming took 8 bases from V and 3 from J; bases not matched to a gene: 5. CDR1 is SNHLY, CDR2 FYNNEI, per germline. The CDR3 consists of 13 residues. This CDR3 reads CASGRQGGYEQYF. CDR3 bases: TGTGCCAGCGGGAGACAGGGGGGCTACGAGCAGTACTTC.

V is TRBV5-1 and J is TRBJ1-6; D unclear. The V end was cut by 7 bases, the J end by 2 bases, with 10 bases between. From germline, CDR1 is SGHRS and CDR2 YFSETQ. This CDR3 region has 14 residues. This CDR3 reads CASAASTYNSPLHF. DNA of the CDR3: TGCGCCAGCGCAGCGTCTACCTATAATTCACCCCTCCACTTT.

The V and J genes are TRBV25-1 and TRBJ2-7, with D perhaps TRBD1 or TRBD2 (5 bases each). The germline V gene encodes CDR1 MGHDK and CDR2 SYGVNS. The ends were cut back, 6 bases at V and 3 bases at J, with 9 bases in the middle. This CDR3 is 12 amino acids long. CDR3 residues: CASSWGIYEQYF. The CDR3 DNA follows: TGTGCCAGCAGCTGGGGGATCTACGAGCAGTACTTC.